This T cell receptor beta chain was profiled in a study of cytomegalovirus exposure and HLA in healthy donors (dated by TCRdb to 2016 to 2017). Context from the whole study: The 670 or so repertoires of the first cohort and the 110 or so validation repertoires were produced on the same platform, according to a later analysis. The study was designed to test whether signatures of past pathogen exposure could be identified by cataloging public T cell receptors. Besides the first cohort of roughly 640 subjects, a separate validation cohort made up of 90 to 150 different subjects was used. To predict cytomegalovirus infection status, the study brought together high-throughput TCR immunosequencing, statistical association of individual TCRs with disease status, and machine learning.

Sequences SQVTM (CDR1) and ANQGSEA (CDR2) are obtained from the germline V gene. Clipping removes 6 bases from V and 6 bases from J, with 13 as the unmatched junction base count. The CDR3 covers 16 residues, taking in both the cysteine and the phenylalanine. The sequence is cut down to CDR3 DNA, 48 bases in frame from base 1. Study-level results and caveats: The study listed approximately 160 TCR beta chains as associated with cytomegalovirus. In a later analysis, TCRs clustered in the first cohort were found to also tend to co-occur in the 130 or so validation repertoires, with 94% of cluster scores above 0. While some public TCRs were present in many individuals, most TCR sequences turned up only very rarely across donors. All 120 or so repertoires were used to score co-occurrence in the validation cohort in a later analysis, because that analysis had no HLA typing for the cohort. Three of the identified cytomegalovirus-associated TCR beta chains were confirmed in vitro to be specific for cytomegalovirus antigens. Cytomegalovirus status was reported to be diagnosed by the classifier with high specificity and sensitivity in both the original and validation cohorts. The authors suggested that the approach could potentially be generalized to other disease states and immunological phenotypes.

The donors were included in the validation cohort of 120 subjects, a group kept apart from the roughly 700-subject first cohort. The protocol used for the library was the immunoSEQ multiplex PCR assay. In the original analysis: To diagnose cytomegalovirus status from the catalog of TCR beta chain sequences, a statistical classification framework was built. Here the immuneACCESS table is served through TCRdb, limited to in-frame sequences with V and J called. Missing clones are a known gap in these copies; in checked studies unresolved V genes cover under half, and the rest lacks a known reason. The V and J calls and clone size come from that table; D and trimming were worked out from the DNA. The sample table records under 250,000 clones; around nine tenths of these occur just once. Together, the top ten hold 1.5% to 2.5% of the sample. This clone was observed a few times. No cognate antigen has been identified for it. Within one base of it there is no much larger clone, and no base qualities were kept.

The receptor comes from a woman between 18 and 30 years old in good health and CMV-seropositive. The chain couples TRBV29-1 to TRBJ2-2; 10 bases in the middle match TRBD1. The sequenced material came from PBMCs. The CDR3 reads as follows: CSVYGQDRGVSGELFF. The base sequence is TGCAGCGTCTACGGCCAGGACAGGGGGGTTTCCGGGGAGCTGTTTTTT.